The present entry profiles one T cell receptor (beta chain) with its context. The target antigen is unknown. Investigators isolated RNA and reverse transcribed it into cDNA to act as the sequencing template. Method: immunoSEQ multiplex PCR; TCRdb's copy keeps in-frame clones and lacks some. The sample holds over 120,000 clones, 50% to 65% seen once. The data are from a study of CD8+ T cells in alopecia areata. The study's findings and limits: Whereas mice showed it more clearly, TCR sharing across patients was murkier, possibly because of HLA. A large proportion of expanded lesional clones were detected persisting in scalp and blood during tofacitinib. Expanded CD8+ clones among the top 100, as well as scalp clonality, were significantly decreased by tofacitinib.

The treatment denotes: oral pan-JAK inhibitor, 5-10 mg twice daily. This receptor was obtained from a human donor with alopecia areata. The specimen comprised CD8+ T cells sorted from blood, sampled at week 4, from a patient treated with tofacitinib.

The CDR3 sequence is CASSFTGGEQYF. The CDR3 DNA reads as TGTGCCAGCAGCTTTACAGGGGGCGAGCAGTACTTC. V and J are TRBV5-6 and TRBJ2-7, with 8 positions matching TRBD1. This CDR3 has 12 residues. Germline V lookup: CDR1 SGHDT, CDR2 YYEEEE. Losses at the gene ends were 2 bases for V and 6 bases for J; bases not matched to a gene: 1.